This TCR beta chain is from a study of cytomegalovirus exposure and HLA in healthy donors. Study-wide findings and caveats: Relative to equally common others, HLA-associated TCR beta chains showed greater clonal expansion in a later analysis. CMV antigen specificity of a few CMV-associated chains was confirmed in vitro. The authors listed approximately 160 TCR beta chains as cytomegalovirus-associated. Roughly uniform depth of sequencing across donors was assumed in presence/absence analyses.

The PCR made use of 60 Vbeta and 13 Jbeta primers. The assay was immunoSEQ multiplex PCR, and TCRdb's table has in-frame clones only and misses some. The sample includes about 150,000 clones, 80% to 85% of them seen just once. The V end lost 4 bases, the J end lost 5 bases, and 9 bases lay between the germline ends. The CDR3 spans 12 residues. Germline CDR1 SNHLY, CDR2 FYNNEI. A word on this clone: Its target is unknown.

The J gene is TRBJ2-7, the V gene TRBV2; D remains unclear. The sample was PBMCs. This sequence was found in a boy between 2 and 10 years old in good health and CMV-seronegative. The CDR3 loop reads CASSGDFNEQYF. The CDR3 DNA follows: TGTGCCAGCAGTGGAGACTTTAACGAGCAGTACTTC.